Below are 26 T cell receptor beta chains sequenced from a single sample in a study of blood T cell repertoires in COVID-19. Method: immunoSEQ multiplex PCR; TCRdb's copy keeps in-frame clones and lacks some. The sample includes hundreds of thousands of clones, 75% to 85% seen only once; the top ten take roughly 1.3%. Specimen: peripheral blood. Source of these receptors: a woman aged 25 to 39 with COVID-19, enrolled during active disease.

This chain uses TRBV7-9 with TRBJ1-6; a weak D match, TRBD1 (6 bases). In germline, CDR1 is SEHNR, CDR2 FQNEAQ (reference sequence). The CDR3 contains 14 residues. Trimming pared 3 bases from V and 8 bases from J, leaving 11 bases between. The CDR3 loop is CASSFRQEDSPLHF. The CDR3 DNA sequence: TGTGCCAGCAGCTTTAGACAGGAGGATTCACCCCTCCACTTT.

This clone was seen more than once but under ten times. The CDR3 protein is CASSLTGNGEQYF. CDR3 in DNA: TGTGCCAGCAGCTTAACAGGGAATGGCGAGCAGTACTTC. J is TRBJ2-7 and V is TRBV7-2; tentatively, D is TRBD1 (6 bases). The CDR3 totals 13 residues. V lost 2 bases, J lost 6 bases, and 11 bases lay in between. Germline loops: CDR1 SGHTA, CDR2 FQGNSA.

The chain carries TRBV3-1 (or the pseudogene TRBV3-2) and TRBJ2-3, with 11 nucleotides matching TRBD2. The CDR3 is 18 amino acids. After removal of 2 bases from V and 1 base from J, the junction contained 8 bases not matched to a gene. From germline, CDR1 is LGHDT and CDR2 YNNKEL (reference sequence). CDR3 residues: CASSQFASGLAGTDTQYF. CDR3 nucleotide sequence: TGTGCCAGCAGCCAATTTGCTTCGGGACTAGCGGGCACAGATACGCAGTATTTT.

V gene TRBV7-8 combines with J gene TRBJ1-1, with D perhaps TRBD1 (5 bases). CDR1 and CDR2 (germline): SGHVS, FQNEAQ. Trimming cost V 2 bases and J 10 bases, with 20 bases left between them. The CDR3 contains 15 residues. As DNA, the CDR3 is TGTGCCAGCAGCTTATTAGGGATTCGGGGGAACGTAGCTTTCTTT. Translation gives CASSLLGIRGNVAFF.

V is TRBV6-5 and J is TRBJ2-5, with 10 bases aligning to TRBD1. The V segment lost 4 bases and the J segment 2 bases; nucleotides outside the gene matches: 4. This CDR3 region has 15 residues. The germline V gene has CDR1 MNHEY and CDR2 SVGAGI. CDR3 amino acids: CASSSDRGSQETQYF. DNA of the CDR3: TGTGCCAGCAGTTCGGACAGGGGGTCACAAGAGACCCAGTACTTC.

This clone was recorded a few times. The CDR3 coding sequence is TGTGCCAGCAGTGTATCTTACGGGACAGCTTCACCCGGGGAGCTGTTTTTT. Translated: CASSVSYGTASPGELFF. The chain carries TRBV2 and TRBJ2-2, with 7 positions matching TRBD1. There are 17 residues in the CDR3. Germline CDR1 and CDR2: SNHLY and FYNNEI. Trimming removed 4 bases from V and 6 bases from J; junction bases left unmatched: 14.

This clone turned up a few times. The genes are TRBV24-1 and TRBJ2-3, with TRBD1 matching over 8 bases. Germline CDR1 and CDR2: KGHDR and SFDVKD. The CDR3 runs to 16 residues. Trimming cost V 3 bases and J 3 bases; bases outside gene matches: 7. CDR3 nucleotides: TGTGCCACCAGTGATACCGGACAGGGTGGGACAGATACGCAGTATTTT. It encodes CATSDTGQGGTDTQYF.

The chain employs TRBV29-1 and TRBJ1-5; TRBD1 agrees at 9 bases. J gave up 7 bases and V 6 bases, and 10 bases lay outside the gene matches. The CDR3 spans 14 residues. The germline CDR1 and CDR2 sequences are SQVTM and ANQGSEA. CDR3 DNA: TGCAGCGTCGTTTTCGGGACAGGGAACCAGCCCCAGCATTTT. Residues: CSVVFGTGNQPQHF.

V is TRBV9 and J is TRBJ2-2, with D possibly being TRBD2 (5 bases). Per germline, CDR1 SGDLS and CDR2 YYNGEE. With 1 base removed from V and 4 bases from J, the gap between germline ends came to 11 bases. The CDR3 has 15 residues. The CDR3 bases are TGTGCCAGCAGCGTAAGAGCGGAACGCACCGGGGAGCTGTTTTTT. It is translated as CASSVRAERTGELFF.

The sample holds a few counts of this clone. The sample has other DNA sequences that encode this CDR3 too. This chain joins TRBV9 and TRBJ2-1; D not resolved. CDR3 length equals 13 residues. The V gene's germline CDR1 is SGDLS and CDR2 YYNGEE. Trimming shortened V by 2 bases and J by 4 bases, and 7 bases separated the two germline ends. DNA of the CDR3: TGTGCCAGCAGCGTTGAGGAATACAATGAGCAGTTCTTC. Its protein is CASSVEEYNEQFF.

The rearrangement joins TRBV12-3 or TRBV12-4 to TRBJ2-2; D gene ambiguous. Trimming pared 5 bases from V and 6 bases from J, leaving 7 bases between. The CDR3 contains 12 residues. This CDR3 reads CASSLPPGELFF. CDR3 sequence (DNA): TGTGCCAGCAGTCTCCCCCCCGGGGAGCTGTTTTTT.

Concerning this clone: An end of the junction differs from the germline gene, which may be a read error. The chain links TRBV7-3 to TRBJ2-1, with D tentatively TRBD1 (6 bases). Looked up from germline, CDR1 is SGHTA and CDR2 is FQGTGA. This CDR3 comprises 11 residues. The CDR3 loop is CASSLRDTLVF. The CDR3 DNA follows: TGTGCCAGCAGCTTACGGGACACCCTGGTCTTC.

This chain links TRBV5-4 with TRBJ2-1; tentatively, D is TRBD2 (5 bases). Trimming removed 4 bases from V and 1 base from J, with 15 bases in between. Germline V gene data show CDR1 as SGHNT and CDR2 as YYREEE (reference sequence). There are 16 residues in the CDR3. Here the CDR3 DNA reads TGTGCCAGCAGCCGGACTCCTCCACAATCCTACAATGAGCAGTTCTTC. Translated, it gives CASSRTPPQSYNEQFF.

This chain links TRBV30 with TRBJ2-5; 7 bases are a match to TRBD2. CDR3 length: 13 amino acids. V lost 0 bases to trimming and J lost 5 bases; unmatched junction nucleotides: 3. Germline values: CDR1 GTSNPN, CDR2 SVGIG (reference sequence). The DNA of the CDR3 is TGTGCCTGGAGTGTATTCGGGGGGGAGACCCAGTACTTC. Its protein is CAWSVFGGETQYF.

The chain uses TRBV6-2 or TRBV6-3 and TRBJ2-1, with TRBD2 matching over 13 bases. The CDR3 consists of 19 residues. V lost 2 bases and J lost 5; bases outside the gene matches: 12. Germline values: CDR1 MNHEY, CDR2 SVGEGT. The CDR3 region is CASSYPLPRTSGGHNEQFF. DNA of the CDR3: TGTGCCAGCAGTTACCCACTCCCCCGGACTAGCGGGGGACACAATGAGCAGTTCTTC.

This chain joins TRBV14 and TRBJ1-6, with 7 nucleotides matching TRBD1. The germline gives CDR1 SGHDN, CDR2 FVKESK. Trimming at V came to 4 bases and at J to 10 bases, leaving 7 bases not matched to a gene. There are 14 residues in the CDR3. The CDR3 nucleotides read TGTGCCAGCAGCCGGGGCCAGGGGGGCTCACCCCTCCACTTT. The encoded protein is CASSRGQGGSPLHF.

Here the CDR3 DNA reads TGCGCCAGCAGAGCAGGGAACTATGGCTACACCTTC. Residues: CASRAGNYGYTF. V gene TRBV4-1 combines with J gene TRBJ1-2; TRBD1 is a possible D gene (5 bases). Germline CDR1 and CDR2: MGHRA and YSYEKL. V was pared by 6 bases and J by 2 bases, with 7 bases between. The CDR3 length is 12 residues.

This sequence joins TRBV3-1 (or the pseudogene TRBV3-2) and TRBJ1-2; 9 nucleotides line up with TRBD1. V lost 4 bases, J lost 4 bases, and 7 bases stayed unmatched. This CDR3 comprises 15 residues. Germline CDR1 is LGHDT and CDR2 is YNNKEL (reference sequence). The CDR3 DNA reads TGTGCCAGCAGCCGGACAGGGGCCCCTCTCTATGGCTACACCTTC. Encoded protein: CASSRTGAPLYGYTF.

The chain recombines TRBV7-9 with TRBJ2-7; a possible D gene is TRBD1 (5 bases). There are 16 residues in the CDR3. Germline CDR1 and CDR2: SEHNR and FQNEAQ (reference sequence). The V end lost 4 bases, the J end lost 3 bases, and 19 bases lay between the germline ends. CDR3 sequence (DNA): TGTGCCAGCAGCTCAGAAGCTAGGGAAGGGGACTACGAGCAGTACTTC. This sequence encodes CASSSEAREGDYEQYF.

J is TRBJ2-5 and V is TRBV5-4; TRBD1 matches at 8 bases. CDR3 length: 14 amino acids. V was clipped by 4 bases and J by 5 bases; unmatched bases: 7. Germline-derived CDR1 and CDR2 are SGHNT and YYREEE (reference sequence). The CDR3 region has the DNA TGTGCCAGCAGCGACAGGGGTACGTGGGAGACCCAGTACTTC. It specifies CASSDRGTWETQYF.

The chain has TRBV29-1 and TRBJ1-2; D gene unclear. The CDR3 is 12 residues long. The V gene lost 6 bases and the J gene lost 4 bases, with 12 bases spanning the gap. The germline V gene has CDR1 SQVTM and CDR2 ANQGSEA. The CDR3 protein is CSVAGSSYGYTF. The DNA of the CDR3 is TGCAGCGTCGCGGGCTCTTCCTATGGCTACACCTTC.

The chain uses TRBV5-1 and TRBJ2-3, with 11 nucleotides matching TRBD2. The CDR3 is made up of 17 amino acids. V lost 0 bases, J lost 3 bases, and 6 bases stayed unmatched. The V gene's germline CDR1 is SGHRS and CDR2 YFSETQ. CDR3 DNA: TGCGCCAGCAGCTTGGAGGGATTAGCGGGAGGGACAGATACGCAGTATTTT. It translates to CASSLEGLAGGTDTQYF.

V and J are TRBV2 and TRBJ2-1; D not resolved. V was clipped by 6 bases and J by 4 bases, with 7 bases between them. The germline CDR1 and CDR2 sequences are SNHLY and FYNNEI. The CDR3 spans 12 residues. The CDR3 nucleotides read TGTGCCAGCAGCGCCACATACAATGAGCAGTTCTTC. This codes for CASSATYNEQFF.

The J gene is TRBJ2-2, the V gene TRBV30; D may be TRBD1 (5 bases). The CDR3 is made up of 15 amino acids. Trimming took off 0 bases at V and 1 base at J, with 9 bases between the two ends. Germline CDR1 and CDR2: GTSNPN and SVGIG (reference sequence). The CDR3 nucleotides read TGTGCCTGGAGTGTCCTAGACAGGAACACCGGGGAGCTGTTTTTT. Translated: CAWSVLDRNTGELFF.

This chain uses TRBV11-3 with TRBJ2-7; D uncertain. V lost 0 bases and J lost 7, with 10 bases in between. The CDR3 is 13 residues long. Germline CDR1 reads SGHNT; CDR2 reads YENEEA. The CDR3 DNA sequence: TGTGCCAGCAGCTTAGACGCCCGTCGGGAGCAGTACTTC. Residues: CASSLDARREQYF. The full variable domain, its missing parts supplied by reference TRBV11-3 and TRBJ2-7, is EAGVVQSPRYKIIEKKQPVAFWCNPISGHNTLYWYLQNLGQGPELLIRYENEEAVDDSQLPKDRFSAERLKGVDSTLKIQPAELGDSAVYLCASSLDARREQYFGPGTRLTVT.

The chain is built from TRBV27 and TRBJ2-1, with 12 nucleotides matching TRBD2. This CDR3 region has 17 residues. CDR1 is MNHEY, CDR2 SMNVEV, per germline (reference sequence). Trimming took 3 bases from V and 3 from J; bases not matched to a gene: 6. The CDR3 loop reads CASSFSTSGRFYNEQFF. The CDR3 DNA sequence: TGTGCCAGCAGTTTTTCGACTAGCGGGAGATTCTACAATGAGCAGTTCTTC.